The rows below give T cell receptor beta chains drawn from one sample of a study of beta chain features in type 1 diabetes. Profiled with immunoSEQ multiplex PCR; TCRdb holds only in-frame clones, not every one. The sample includes just over 450,000 clones, about 29% of them seen just once. Sequences were obtained from naive CD4+ T cells from blood. The receptors derive from a man aged 18 to 29 in good health. CDR3s include the opening cysteine and the closing phenylalanine or tryptophan. A D gene is named only where the DNA matches it firmly. Size is omitted from some rows. Given values are once, few, many or a class for expanded clones.

CASSQDVGTGSYGYTF	TGCGCCAGCAGCCAAGATGTAGGAACTGGGAGCTATGGCTACACCTTC	TRBV4-1	TRBJ1-2	.	.
CASSLEPLRTQYF	TGTGCCAGCAGCTTAGAGCCGTTACGGACCCAGTACTTC	TRBV7-2	TRBJ2-5	.	few
CASSRSNTEAFF	TGTGCCAGTTCCCGATCGAACACTGAAGCTTTCTTT	TRBV6-5	TRBJ1-1	.	.
CASSERRAQSSYEQYF	TGCGCCAGCAGTGAAAGACGCGCCCAGAGCTCCTACGAGCAGTACTTC	TRBV10-2	TRBJ2-7	.	.
CSAPQGAEAFF	TGCAGTGCGCCTCAGGGCGCTGAAGCTTTCTTT	TRBV20-1	TRBJ1-1	.	few
CASSFWRVVTQYF	TGTGCCAGCAGCTTTTGGAGAGTTGTGACCCAGTACTTC	TRBV5-6	TRBJ2-5	.	.
CASSQDTGGSQPQHF	TGCGCCAGCAGCCAAGACACAGGGGGAAGTCAGCCCCAGCATTTT	TRBV5-1	TRBJ1-5	TRBD1	.
CASSSPTSGRWTGELFF	TGCGCCAGCAGCTCCCCTACTAGCGGGAGGTGGACCGGGGAGCTGTTTTTT	TRBV5-1	TRBJ2-2	TRBD2	.
CASSQVQLSTDTQYF	TGCGCCAGCAGCCAAGTACAGCTCAGCACAGATACGCAGTATTTT	TRBV4-3	TRBJ2-3	.	.
CASSLHRGLFSF	TGTGCCAGCAGCTTACACAGGGGGCTCTTTTCCTTC	TRBV7-2	TRBJ2-7	TRBD1	.
CSSVGNTEAFF	TGCAGCTCTGTCGGGAACACTGAAGCTTTCTTT	TRBV29-1	TRBJ1-1	.	.
CASSRTQYEQYF	TGTGCCAGCAGCCGGACACAGTACGAGCAGTACTTC	TRBV7-9	TRBJ2-7	.	few
CAWTPGGQSEAFF	TGTGCCTGGACCCCAGGGGGGCAGAGTGAAGCTTTCTTT	TRBV30	TRBJ1-1	TRBD1	.
CSVDSRNTEAFF	TGCAGCGTTGATAGTAGGAACACTGAAGCTTTCTTT	TRBV29-1	TRBJ1-1	.	.
CASGRREEKLFF	TGTGCCAGCGGCAGAAGGGAAGAAAAACTGTTTTTT	TRBV2	TRBJ1-4	.	few
CAWSVGGTGATRGYTF	TGTGCCTGGAGTGTCGGTGGGACAGGCGCGACGAGGGGCTACACCTTC	TRBV30	TRBJ1-2	TRBD1	few
CASSYSKGGTEAFF	TGTGCCAGCAGTTACTCGAAGGGAGGGACTGAAGCTTTCTTT	TRBV6-5	TRBJ1-1	.	.
CASSGTVPYEQYF	TGCGCCAGCAGCGGAACCGTCCCCTACGAGCAGTACTTC	TRBV5-1	TRBJ2-7	.	few
CASSQLTSVDNEQFF	TGTGCCAGCAGTCAACTTACTAGCGTCGACAATGAGCAGTTCTTC	TRBV7-2	TRBJ2-1	TRBD2	.
CASSPDSLEAFF	TGTGCCAGCTCACCGGACAGCCTTGAAGCTTTCTTT	TRBV18	TRBJ1-1	.	.
CSVDGTGVYGYTF	TGCAGCGTGGATGGTACAGGGGTCTATGGCTACACCTTC	TRBV29-1	TRBJ1-2	TRBD1	.
CAWSPSQETQYF	TGTGCCTGGAGTCCCTCCCAAGAGACCCAGTACTTC	TRBV30	TRBJ2-5	.	few
CASSALPGQGRQTQYF	TGTGCCAGCAGCGCGCTTCCGGGACAGGGGAGGCAGACCCAGTACTTC	TRBV9	TRBJ2-5	TRBD1	.
CATSRGLSDNEQFF	TGTGCCACCAGCAGAGGACTAAGCGACAATGAGCAGTTCTTC	TRBV15	TRBJ2-1	.	.
CASSLLHREAGYTF	TGTGCCAGCAGCTTACTCCACAGGGAAGCTGGCTACACCTTC	TRBV7-2	TRBJ1-2	.	.
CASSYSWGEYYGYTF	TGTGCCAGCAGTTACTCATGGGGAGAGTACTATGGCTACACCTTC	TRBV6-6	TRBJ1-2	.	few
CASSMVGGRARNEQFF	TGTGCCAGTAGTATGGTCGGCGGGAGGGCCAGGAATGAGCAGTTCTTC	TRBV19	TRBJ2-1	TRBD2	.
CASSLGLGNTGELFF	TGTGCCAGCAGCTTAGGTCTTGGGAACACCGGGGAGCTGTTTTTT	TRBV7-2	TRBJ2-2	.	few
CASSQDLALDAFF	TGCGCCAGCAGCCAAGATCTAGCCCTTGATGCTTTCTTT	TRBV4-3	TRBJ1-1	.	.
CASSLTGGGKTEAFF	TGTGCCAGCAGCTTGACGGGGGGCGGAAAAACTGAAGCTTTCTTT	TRBV7-6	TRBJ1-1	.	.
CASSMVQGNSYEQYF	TGTGCCAGTAGTATGGTACAGGGGAATTCCTACGAGCAGTACTTC	TRBV19	TRBJ2-7	TRBD1	.
CASSQALGGGEQFF	TGTGCCAGCAGCCAAGCCCTAGGAGGGGGTGAGCAGTTCTTC	TRBV14	TRBJ2-1	.	few
CASSFPPQGTDTQYF	TGTGCCAGCAGCTTCCCCCCACAGGGCACAGATACGCAGTATTTT	TRBV7-9	TRBJ2-3	.	.
CASSLAGTGVTDTQYF	TGTGCCAGCAGCTTAGCCGGGACAGGGGTCACAGATACGCAGTATTTT	TRBV7-2	TRBJ2-3	TRBD1	once
CASSDGTGADTQYF	TGCGCCAGCAGCGACGGGACAGGGGCAGATACGCAGTATTTT	TRBV5-1	TRBJ2-3	TRBD1	.
CASSLVLLGSTDTQYF	TGTGCCAGCAGCTTAGTTTTACTAGGAAGCACAGATACGCAGTATTTT	TRBV7-6	TRBJ2-3	.	.
CAWRNTPKSDTQYF	TGTGCCTGGAGGAATACGCCAAAGTCAGATACGCAGTATTTT	TRBV30	TRBJ2-3	.	.
CAWSQRTASTDTQYF	TGTGCCTGGAGCCAAAGGACAGCCTCCACAGATACGCAGTATTTT	TRBV30	TRBJ2-3	.	few
CAWSPLGAYGYTF	TGTGCCTGGAGTCCGCTAGGGGCCTATGGCTACACCTTC	TRBV30	TRBJ1-2	.	.
CASSPFRTSGQETQYF	TGTGCCAGTAGTCCCTTTAGGACTAGCGGACAAGAGACCCAGTACTTC	TRBV19	TRBJ2-5	TRBD2	.
CAWSWISNEQFF	TGTGCCTGGAGTTGGATCTCCAATGAGCAGTTCTTC	TRBV30	TRBJ2-1	.	few
CAIGQGEEETQYF	TGTGCCATCGGACAGGGTGAGGAAGAGACCCAGTACTTC	TRBV10-3	TRBJ2-5	TRBD1	.
CASSMGQGTIYNEQFF	TGTGCCAGCAGCATGGGACAGGGGACGATCTACAATGAGCAGTTCTTC	TRBV5-4	TRBJ2-1	TRBD1	.
CASSALSGTNYEQYF	TGTGCCAGCAGCGCGCTATCCGGGACAAACTACGAGCAGTACTTC	TRBV7-2	TRBJ2-7	.	few
CSARVYYEQYF	TGCAGTGCTAGAGTTTACTACGAGCAGTACTTC	TRBV20-1	TRBJ2-7	.	.
CASRVTGYSYEQYF	TGTGCCAGCAGAGTGACAGGGTACTCCTACGAGCAGTACTTC	TRBV2	TRBJ2-7	TRBD1	few
CASSSGTVQETQYF	TGTGCCAGCAGCTCCGGGACAGTACAAGAGACCCAGTACTTC	TRBV28	TRBJ2-5	TRBD1	.
CASSYSGQGYTQYF	TGTGCCAGCAGTTACTCGGGACAGGGTTATACGCAGTATTTT	TRBV6-6	TRBJ2-3	TRBD1	.